Listed here are 6 T cell receptor beta chains from one sample, sequenced in a study of beta chain features in type 1 diabetes. TCRB transcripts that were expressed got sequenced, as all of the isolated RNA had been reverse transcribed. Here immunoSEQ multiplex PCR was the method, and the copy in TCRdb shows in-frame clones only, minus some. This table holds 400,000 to 450,000 clones, about 14% found once. Sequenced input: naive CD4+ T cells from blood. All receptors derive from a man aged 30 to 39 in good health.

This clone appeared a few times. The J gene is TRBJ2-7, the V gene TRBV29-1, with TRBD2 identical over 8 bases. J was trimmed by 4 bases and V by 4 bases; bases with no gene match: 3. Germline CDR1 is SQVTM and CDR2 is ANQGSEA. The CDR3 covers 12 residues. The CDR3, as DNA: TGCAGCGTTGTTAGCGGGACATACGAGCAGTACTTC. This translates into CSVVSGTYEQYF.

V and J are TRBV5-4 and TRBJ2-3, with TRBD2 matching 10 bases. Germline V gene sequence: CDR1 SGHNT, CDR2 YYREEE (reference sequence). The CDR3 contains 16 residues. Trimming took 4 bases from V and 3 from J; bases not matched to a gene: 8. The CDR3 DNA is TGTGCCAGCAGCCCCAAAGCGGGAGGGGGGACAGATACGCAGTATTTT. This translates into CASSPKAGGGTDTQYF.

The chain employs TRBV5-1 and TRBJ2-1; the match to TRBD2 covers 11 bases. The V gene's germline CDR1 is SGHRS and CDR2 YFSETQ. J lost 4 bases, V lost 4 bases, and 4 bases had no gene match. The CDR3 sequence is 15 residues long. CDR3 in amino acids: CASSTGTSGYNEQFF. The DNA for the CDR3 is TGCGCCAGCAGCACCGGGACTAGCGGATACAATGAGCAGTTCTTC.

CDR3: CASTRLAGSTDTQYF. CDR3 bases: TGTGCCAGCACCCGACTAGCGGGGAGCACAGATACGCAGTATTTT. The chain combines TRBV11-2 with TRBJ2-3, with 11 bases lining up with TRBD2. Germline V gene sequence: CDR1 SGHAT, CDR2 FQNNGV. The CDR3 loop spans 15 amino acids. V lost 7 bases to trimming and J lost 0 bases; unmatched junction nucleotides: 3.

This clone was detected only a few times. The chain combines TRBV4-3 with TRBJ1-1, with TRBD1 identical over 8 bases. Germline assignment: CDR1 LGHNA and CDR2 YSLEER. The CDR3 has 13 amino acids. J lost 3 bases, V lost 5 bases, and 2 bases had no gene match. CDR3 sequence reads: CASSEQGDTEAFF. The CDR3 DNA follows: TGCGCCAGCAGCGAACAGGGGGACACTGAAGCTTTCTTT.

The table lists this clone with a few counts. The genes are TRBV4-3 and TRBJ2-5; TRBD1 matches 8 bases. The CDR3 has 16 residues. Germline V gene data show CDR1 as LGHNA and CDR2 as YSLEER. The V and J ends lost 4 bases and 4 bases, in that order; junction bases with no gene match: 11. As DNA, the CDR3 is TGCGCCAGCAGCCTTGGTTGGCAGGGGGCGCGAGAGACCCAGTACTTC. It yields the protein CASSLGWQGARETQYF.